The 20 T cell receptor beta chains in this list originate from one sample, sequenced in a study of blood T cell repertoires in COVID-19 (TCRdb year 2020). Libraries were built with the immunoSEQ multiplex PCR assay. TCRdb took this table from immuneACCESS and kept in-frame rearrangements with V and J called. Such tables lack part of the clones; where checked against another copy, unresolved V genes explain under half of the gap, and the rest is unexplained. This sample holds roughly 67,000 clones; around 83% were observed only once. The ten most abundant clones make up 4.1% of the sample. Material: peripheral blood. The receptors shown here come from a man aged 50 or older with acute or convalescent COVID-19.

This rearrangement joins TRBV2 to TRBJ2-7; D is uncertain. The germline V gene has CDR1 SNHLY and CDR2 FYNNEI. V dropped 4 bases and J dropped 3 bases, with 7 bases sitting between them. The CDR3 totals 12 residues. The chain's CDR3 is CASSVTHYEQYF. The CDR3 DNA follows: TGTGCCAGCAGTGTGACACACTACGAGCAGTACTTC.

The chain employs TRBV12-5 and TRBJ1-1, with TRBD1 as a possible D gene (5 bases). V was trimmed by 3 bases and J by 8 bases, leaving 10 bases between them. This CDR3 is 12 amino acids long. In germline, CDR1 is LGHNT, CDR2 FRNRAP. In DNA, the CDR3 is TGTGCTAGTGGTTTCCGGACATCGGAAGCTTTCTTT. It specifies CASGFRTSEAFF.

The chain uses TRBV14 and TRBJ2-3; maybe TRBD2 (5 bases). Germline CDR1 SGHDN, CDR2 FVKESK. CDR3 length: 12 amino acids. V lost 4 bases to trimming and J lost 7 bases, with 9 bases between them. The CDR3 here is CASSPSMYTQYF. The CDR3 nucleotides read TGTGCCAGCAGCCCTAGCATGTATACGCAGTATTTT.

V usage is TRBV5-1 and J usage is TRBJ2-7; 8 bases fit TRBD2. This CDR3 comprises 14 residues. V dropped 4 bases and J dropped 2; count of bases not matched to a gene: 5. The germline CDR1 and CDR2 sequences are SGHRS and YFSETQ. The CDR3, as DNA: TGCGCCAGCAGCGTAACGGGGGGGCCCTACGAGCAGTACTTC. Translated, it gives CASSVTGGPYEQYF.

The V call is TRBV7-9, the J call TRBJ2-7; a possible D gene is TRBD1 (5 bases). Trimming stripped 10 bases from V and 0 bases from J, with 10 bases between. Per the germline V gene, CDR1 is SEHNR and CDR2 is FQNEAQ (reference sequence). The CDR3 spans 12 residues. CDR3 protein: CATSDSSYEQYF. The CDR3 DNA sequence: TGTGCCACGAGCGACAGCTCCTACGAGCAGTACTTC.

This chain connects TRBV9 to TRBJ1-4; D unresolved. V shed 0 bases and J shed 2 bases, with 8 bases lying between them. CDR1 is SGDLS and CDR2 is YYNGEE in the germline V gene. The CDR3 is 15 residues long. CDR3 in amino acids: CASSVGRLTNEKLFF. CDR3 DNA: TGTGCCAGCAGCGTAGGGCGGCTGACTAATGAAAAACTGTTTTTT.

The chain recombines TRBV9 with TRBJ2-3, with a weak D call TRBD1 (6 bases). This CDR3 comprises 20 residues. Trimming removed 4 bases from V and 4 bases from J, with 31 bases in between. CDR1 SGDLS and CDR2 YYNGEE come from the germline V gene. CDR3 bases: TGTGCCAGCAGCTCCCGAGTTCGAGTGTTTGGGGCAGGGGCCCCAGATACGCAGTATTTT. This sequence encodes CASSSRVRVFGAGAPDTQYF.

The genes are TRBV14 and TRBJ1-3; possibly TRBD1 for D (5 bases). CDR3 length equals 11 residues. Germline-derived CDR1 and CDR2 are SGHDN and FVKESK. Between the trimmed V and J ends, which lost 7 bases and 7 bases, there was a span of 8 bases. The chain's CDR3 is CASKAGNTIYF. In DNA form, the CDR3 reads TGTGCCAGCAAGGCAGGGAACACCATATATTTT.

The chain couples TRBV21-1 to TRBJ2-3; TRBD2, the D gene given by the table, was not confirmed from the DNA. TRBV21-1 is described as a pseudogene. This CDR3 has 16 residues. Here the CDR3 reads CASSTPSGALTDTQYF. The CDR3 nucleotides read TGTGCCAGCAGCACCCCAAGCGGGGCCCTAACAGATACGCAGTATTTT.

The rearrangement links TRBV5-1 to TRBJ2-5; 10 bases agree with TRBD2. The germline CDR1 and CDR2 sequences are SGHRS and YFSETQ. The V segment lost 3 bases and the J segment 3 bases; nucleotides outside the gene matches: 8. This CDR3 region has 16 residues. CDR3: CASSSLAGGTEETQYF. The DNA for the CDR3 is TGCGCCAGCAGCTCTTTAGCGGGAGGAACCGAAGAGACCCAGTACTTC.

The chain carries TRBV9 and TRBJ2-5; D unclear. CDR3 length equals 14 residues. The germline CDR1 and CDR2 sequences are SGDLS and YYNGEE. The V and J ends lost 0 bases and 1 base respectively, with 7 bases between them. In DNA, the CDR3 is TGTGCCAGCAGCGTAGGGAGATTCCAAGAGACCCAGTACTTC. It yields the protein CASSVGRFQETQYF. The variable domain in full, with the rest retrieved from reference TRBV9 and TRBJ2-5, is DSGVTQTPKHLITATGQRVTLRCSPRSGDLSVYWYQQSLDQGLQFLIQYYNGEERAKGNILERFSAQQFPDLHSELNLSSLELGDSALYFCASSVGRFQETQYFGPGTRLLVL.

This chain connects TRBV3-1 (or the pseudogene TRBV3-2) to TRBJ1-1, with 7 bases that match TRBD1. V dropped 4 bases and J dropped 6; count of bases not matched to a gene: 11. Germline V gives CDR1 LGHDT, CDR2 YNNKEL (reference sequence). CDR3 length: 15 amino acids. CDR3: CASSPGGLLWPEAFF. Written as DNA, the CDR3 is TGTGCCAGCAGCCCAGGGGGACTCCTCTGGCCTGAAGCTTTCTTT.

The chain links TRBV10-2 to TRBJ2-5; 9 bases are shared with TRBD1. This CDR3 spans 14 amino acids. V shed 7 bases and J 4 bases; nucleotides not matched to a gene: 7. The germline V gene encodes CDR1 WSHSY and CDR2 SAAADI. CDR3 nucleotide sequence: TGCGCCAGCACCCTAGGGACAGGGCGAGAGACCCAGTACTTC. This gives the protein CASTLGTGRETQYF.

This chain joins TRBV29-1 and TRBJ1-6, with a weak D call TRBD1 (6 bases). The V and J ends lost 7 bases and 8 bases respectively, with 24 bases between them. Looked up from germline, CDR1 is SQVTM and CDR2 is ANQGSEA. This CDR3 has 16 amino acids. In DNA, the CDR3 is TGCAGCGGCCTAAATCCGGGACATCTTCCGGATTCACCCCTCCACTTT. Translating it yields CSGLNPGHLPDSPLHF.

The CDR3 nucleotides are TGTGCTAGTGGTTTGGTACTTGGCAATGAGCAGTTCTTC. It codes for CASGLVLGNEQFF. V and J are TRBV12-5 and TRBJ2-1, with D unclear. CDR1 and CDR2 from the germline V gene are LGHNT and FRNRAP. V dropped 0 bases and J dropped 6 bases, with 6 bases sitting between them. The CDR3 covers 13 residues. Using reference TRBV12-5 and TRBJ2-1 for the parts outside the CDR3, the full variable domain is DARVTQTPRHKVTEMGQEVTMRCQPILGHNTVFWYRQTMMQGLELLAYFRNRAPLDDSGMPKDRFSAEMPDATLATLKIQPSEPRDSAVYFCASGLVLGNEQFFGPGTRLTVL.

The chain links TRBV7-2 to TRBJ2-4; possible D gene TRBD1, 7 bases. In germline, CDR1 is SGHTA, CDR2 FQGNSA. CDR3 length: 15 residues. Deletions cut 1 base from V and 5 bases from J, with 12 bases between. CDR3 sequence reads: CASSLVGGQENIQYF. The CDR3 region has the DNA TGTGCCAGCAGCTTAGTGGGAGGACAGGAAAACATTCAGTACTTC.

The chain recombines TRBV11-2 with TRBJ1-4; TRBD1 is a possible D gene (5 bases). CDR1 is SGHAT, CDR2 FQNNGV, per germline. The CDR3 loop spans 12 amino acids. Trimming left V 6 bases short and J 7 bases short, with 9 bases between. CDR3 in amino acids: CASRGQGEKLFF. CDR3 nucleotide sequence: TGTGCCAGCAGGGGGCAGGGTGAAAAACTGTTTTTT.

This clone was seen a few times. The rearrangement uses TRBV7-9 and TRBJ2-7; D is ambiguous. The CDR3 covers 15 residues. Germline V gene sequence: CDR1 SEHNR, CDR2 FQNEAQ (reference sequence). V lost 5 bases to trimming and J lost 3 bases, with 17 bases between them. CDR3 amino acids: CASSPTSGNFYEQYF. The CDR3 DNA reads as TGTGCCAGCAGCCCTACGTCAGGTAACTTCTACGAGCAGTACTTC.

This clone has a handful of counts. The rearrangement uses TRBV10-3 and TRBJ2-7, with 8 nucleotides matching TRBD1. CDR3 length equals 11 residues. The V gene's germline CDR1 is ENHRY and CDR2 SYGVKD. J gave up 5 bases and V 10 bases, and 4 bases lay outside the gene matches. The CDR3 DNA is TGTGCCACCGGACAGGGCCACGAGCAGTACTTC. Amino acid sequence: CATGQGHEQYF.

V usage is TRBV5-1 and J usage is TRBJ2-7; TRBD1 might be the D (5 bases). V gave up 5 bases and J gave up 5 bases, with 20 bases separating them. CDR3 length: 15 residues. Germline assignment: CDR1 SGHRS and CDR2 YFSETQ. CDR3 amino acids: CASRSQGLEHDEQYF. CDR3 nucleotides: TGCGCCAGCAGGTCCCAGGGTTTGGAACATGACGAGCAGTACTTC.